This entry is about one T cell receptor (beta chain). The data stem from a study of blood T cell repertoires in COVID-19. Losses at the gene ends were 5 bases for V and 4 bases for J; bases not matched to a gene: 1. The CDR3 length is 14 residues. CDR1 SGHNT and CDR2 YYREEE come from the germline V gene (reference sequence). Sequencing was performed with immunoSEQ multiplex PCR; in TCRdb, only in-frame clones are kept and a portion is missing. The sample includes tens of thousands of clones, 70% to 85% of them seen just once. The chain carries TRBV5-4 and TRBJ2-2, with TRBD1 matching 11 bases. The sequence was collected from a woman aged 55-69 years with acute or convalescent COVID-19. Sequences were obtained from peripheral blood. In DNA, the CDR3 is TGTGCCAGCAGGGGGACAGGGGGCACCGGGGAGCTGTTTTTT. Encoded protein: CASRGTGGTGELFF.